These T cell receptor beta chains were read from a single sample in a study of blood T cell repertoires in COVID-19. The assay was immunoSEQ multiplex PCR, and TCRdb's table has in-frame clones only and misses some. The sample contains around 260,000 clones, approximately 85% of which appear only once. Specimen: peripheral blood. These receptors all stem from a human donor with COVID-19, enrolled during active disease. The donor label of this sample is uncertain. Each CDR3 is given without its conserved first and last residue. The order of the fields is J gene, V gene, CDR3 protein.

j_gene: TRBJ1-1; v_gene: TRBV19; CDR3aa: ASSIGGDGTEAF
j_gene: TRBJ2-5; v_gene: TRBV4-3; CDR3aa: ASSQAPAGRETQY
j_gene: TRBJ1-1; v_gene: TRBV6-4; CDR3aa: ASSPGRDRDTEAF
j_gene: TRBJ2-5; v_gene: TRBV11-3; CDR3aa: ASSSGLAGETQY
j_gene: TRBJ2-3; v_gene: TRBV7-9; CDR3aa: ASSLDLAATDTQY
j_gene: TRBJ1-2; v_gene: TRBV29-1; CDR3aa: SVDSGIQGLDGYT
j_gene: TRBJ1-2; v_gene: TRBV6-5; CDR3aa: ASRPTGGAEGYT
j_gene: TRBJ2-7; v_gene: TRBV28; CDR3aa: ASSPPGQTYEQY
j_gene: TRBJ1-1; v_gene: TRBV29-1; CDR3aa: SVRPLQGTEAF
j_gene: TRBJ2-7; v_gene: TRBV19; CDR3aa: ASSILAGVGYEQY
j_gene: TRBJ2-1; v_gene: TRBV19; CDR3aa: ASSSIRDYSYNEQF
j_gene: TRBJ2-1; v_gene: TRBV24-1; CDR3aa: ATSSSSGDGGNEQF
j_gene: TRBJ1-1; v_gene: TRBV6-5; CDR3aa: ASLRDRGTEAF
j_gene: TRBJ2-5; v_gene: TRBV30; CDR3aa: AWTRGLAGETQY
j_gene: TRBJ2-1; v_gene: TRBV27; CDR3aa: ASSLGTGYYNEQF
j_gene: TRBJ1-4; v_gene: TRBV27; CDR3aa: ASSEGGVNEKLF
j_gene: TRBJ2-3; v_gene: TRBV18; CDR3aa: ASSPPQGAMGDTQY
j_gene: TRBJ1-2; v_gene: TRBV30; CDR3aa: AWTQDRVGGYT
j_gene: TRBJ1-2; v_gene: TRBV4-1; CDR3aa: ASSQDQTGPYGYT